Listed below are T cell receptor beta chains from one sample, sequenced in a study of identical twins. TCRdb re-analysed the 5' RACE reads in MiXCR, keeping a single row per CDR3 protein. The sample consists of 300,000 to 400,000 distinct CDR3 sequences, 10% to 15% of them appearing once. This same sample was also part of a study on yellow fever vaccine responses in identical twins.

Specimen: CD8+ T cells sorted from blood. The source is a woman aged 18-30 years in good health. The conserved cysteine and the conserved F or W are not part of the CDR3 here.

V gene	J gene	CDR3 protein
TRBV29-1	TRBJ1-1	SVEEPQGWTEAF
TRBV12-3/TRBV12-4	TRBJ1-1	ASSRTGNTEAF
TRBV6-5	TRBJ2-3	ASSYSRGATDTQY
TRBV7-9	TRBJ1-2	ASSRDRDGYT
TRBV27	TRBJ1-6	ASNGQKGGSPLH
TRBV5-1	TRBJ2-7	ASSLDATYEQY
TRBV12-3/TRBV12-4	TRBJ1-4	ASSRGQGVEKLF
TRBV4-1	TRBJ2-2	ASSQEVSNTGELF
TRBV5-1	TRBJ2-5	ASSLEAETQY
TRBV7-9	TRBJ1-2	ASSLGSVAGYT
TRBV12-3/TRBV12-4	TRBJ1-5	ASSLFVGVQPQH
TRBV3-1	TRBJ2-3	ASSLRGTSGRVPTDTQY
TRBV29-1	TRBJ2-7	SVTKDYYEQY
TRBV28	TRBJ2-5	ASSPGLAGSGETQY
TRBV9	TRBJ1-1	ASSVAGTGIEAF
TRBV27	TRBJ2-5	ASNHGGGRETQY
TRBV12-3/TRBV12-4	TRBJ1-1	ASSWAGTLEAF
TRBV12-3/TRBV12-4	TRBJ1-4	ASSGALDEKLF
TRBV7-9	TRBJ2-2	ASSLGPFPPNTGELF
TRBV11-1	TRBJ2-1	ASSLAFLGTGRLDEQF
TRBV12-3/TRBV12-4	TRBJ2-3	ASSLGQGAQGADTQY
TRBV4-1	TRBJ2-5	ASSQQDQETQY
TRBV5-1	TRBJ2-2	ASSLFGPSGNTGELF
TRBV12-3/TRBV12-4	TRBJ2-1	ASSPLPSSYNEQF
TRBV4-1	TRBJ1-3	ASSHRYLTPSSGNTIY
TRBV27	TRBJ2-7	ASSSGTGADYEQY
TRBV20-1	TRBJ2-5	SARAYSSPLQGTQY
TRBV4-1	TRBJ2-3	ASSQARPGTITDTQY
TRBV4-1	TRBJ2-5	ASRRYRGEQETQY
TRBV6-5	TRBJ2-2	ASSYSLAGPGELF
TRBV27	TRBJ1-1	ASSLFPAGTGSFLIMNTEAF
TRBV29-1	TRBJ1-1	SVGGGTEAF
TRBV28	TRBJ2-5	ASNPTPTAQETQY
TRBV27	TRBJ2-1	ASSILAGAYNEQF
TRBV27	TRBJ2-4	ASSLDRGWSIQY
TRBV28	TRBJ1-5	ASRLRQNSNQPQH
TRBV6-2/TRBV6-3	TRBJ1-5	ASSEGIRDKPYSNQPQH
TRBV27	TRBJ2-1	ASSLYVGGPDEQF
TRBV24-1	TRBJ2-7	ATSDFKTGNHEQY
TRBV7-8	TRBJ2-1	ASSSKYQGADEQF
TRBV20-1	TRBJ2-1	SASGLAGGMSYNEQF
TRBV28	TRBJ2-7	ASTTSLAPIHEQY
TRBV5-5	TRBJ2-1	ASSSEGQPNNEQF
TRBV27	TRBJ2-1	ASSPSDGVYNEQF
TRBV24-1	TRBJ2-1	ATSDLVAGGSYNEQF
TRBV12-3/TRBV12-4	TRBJ2-1	ASSPLGNEQF
TRBV7-2	TRBJ2-7	ASSAFEMGGKIYEQY
TRBV27	TRBJ2-1	ASSLSVLNEQF
TRBV19	TRBJ2-1	ASSPGVAGGYNEQF
TRBV7-9	TRBJ1-4	ASSLAETATNEKLF
TRBV11-2	TRBJ2-1	ASSYSKPFVGGQYNEQF
TRBV4-1	TRBJ1-5	ASSPDSSNQPQH
TRBV7-9	TRBJ2-1	ASSPRSGRAPKLEQF
TRBV12-3/TRBV12-4	TRBJ2-1	ASSYPGHSNEQF
TRBV24-1	TRBJ2-3	ATSEGDYLISTDTQY
TRBV7-9	TRBJ2-3	ASSPWSQGRWDTQY
TRBV6-1	TRBJ1-5	ASSGLEVRSNQPQH
TRBV9	TRBJ2-7	ASSPGGGPKEQY
TRBV12-3/TRBV12-4	TRBJ2-7	ASSYTGLSYEQY
TRBV5-1	TRBJ2-1	ASSLQTGWLF